This TCR beta chain was sequenced for a study of T cell responses to AZD1222 COVID-19 vaccine. Study at large: Analyses pooled second doses at about 4 or about 12 weeks. Study findings and constraints: Nearly half of unique spike-specific TCRs reportedly avoided B.1.351 and B.1.1.7 mutated regions. Researchers report vaccine-associated CD4 TCRs spanning spike, with dominance at 160-218 and 743-854. Following two doses of AZD1222, Spike-specific TCR breadth and depth rose.

The CDR3 loop spans 16 amino acids. Germline loops: CDR1 LNHDA, CDR2 SQIVND (reference sequence). V lost 10 bases to trimming and J lost 0 bases, with 20 bases between them. Clones were sequenced by immunoSEQ multiplex PCR, and TCRdb holds only the in-frame ones, with some missing. The sample yields 120,000 to 150,000 clones, 70% to 90% seen once. On this clone itself: No antigen is known for it.

This sequence originates from an adult in good health. This sample comprised peripheral blood, obtained on day 0 of AZD1222 vaccination. The chain couples TRBV19 to TRBJ2-3; D perhaps matches TRBD2 (5 bases). The CDR3 reads CATRTPSWESTDTQYF. CDR3 in DNA: TGTGCCACCCGAACTCCTTCATGGGAGAGCACAGATACGCAGTATTTT.